This T cell receptor beta chain was profiled in a study of T cell repertoires in cytomegalovirus infection. The wider study: HLA-C-restricted CMV epitopes, recently identified, and well-studied HLA-B-restricted ones were used by the study. Study outcomes and limitations: The ex vivo response was dominated by HLA-C-restricted CMV-specific TCR beta clonotypes.

TCRdb called the reads again in MiXCR, with one record for every CDR3 protein. The sample carries about 830,000 distinct CDR3 sequences, around a third recorded once. Trimming took off 5 bases at V and 7 bases at J, with 18 bases between the two ends. The CDR3 is 15 residues long. The germline CDR1 and CDR2 sequences are MNHEY and SVGAGI. A remark on this clonotype: Its antigen is unidentified.

The receptor was isolated from a human donor in good health (CMV status not recorded). Some clones in this sample may be carry-over from other donors' samples. The sequenced sample was cultured CD8+ T cells from PBMCs, obtained from culture after CMV antigen stimulation. The J gene is TRBJ2-1, the V gene TRBV6-5, with D maybe TRBD2 (5 bases). The CDR3 region is CASSPSRGRGNEQFF. In nucleotides, the CDR3 is TGTGCCAGCAGTCCGTCGAGAGGACGAGGGAATGAGCAGTTCTTC.